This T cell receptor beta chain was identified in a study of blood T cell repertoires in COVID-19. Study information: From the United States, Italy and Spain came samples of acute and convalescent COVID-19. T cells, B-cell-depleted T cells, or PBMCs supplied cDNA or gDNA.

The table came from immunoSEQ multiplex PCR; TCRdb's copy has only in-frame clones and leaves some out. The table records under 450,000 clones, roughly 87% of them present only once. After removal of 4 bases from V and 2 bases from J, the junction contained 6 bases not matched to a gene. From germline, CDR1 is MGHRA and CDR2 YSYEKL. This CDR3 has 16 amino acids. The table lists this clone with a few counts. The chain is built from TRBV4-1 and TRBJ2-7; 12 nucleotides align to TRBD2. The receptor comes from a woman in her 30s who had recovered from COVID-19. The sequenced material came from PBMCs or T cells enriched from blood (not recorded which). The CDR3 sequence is CASSPNPSGGAYEQYF. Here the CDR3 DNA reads TGCGCCAGCAGCCCTAACCCTAGCGGGGGGGCCTACGAGCAGTACTTC.